This T cell receptor (beta chain) is from a study of cytomegalovirus exposure and HLA in healthy donors (dated by TCRdb to the late 2010s). Regarding the study in general: In an earlier analysis of 550 to 750 of the donors, around 290 Gb of sequence data and 120 million or so unique TCR beta sequences from roughly 200 million T cells were reported. An early release covering roughly 640 HLA-typed donors comprised about 300 gigabases of sequencing data and 85 million or so unique TCR sequences. Among the roughly 400 genotyped donors, around 81% belonged to the genetic ancestry cluster associated with self-reported Caucasian donors. The aim of the study was to test whether cataloging public T cell receptors could identify signatures of past pathogen exposure. The study profiled the T cell repertoires of 550 to 700 subjects by immunosequencing and related them to cytomegalovirus serostatus. In addition to the first cohort of 666 subjects, a separate validation cohort of about 120 different subjects was used. To predict cytomegalovirus infection status, the study brought together high-throughput TCR immunosequencing, statistical association of individual TCRs with disease status, and machine learning. A later analysis re-analyzed previously published TCR beta repertoires from about 730 donors and added high-resolution HLA genotyping to study TCR occurrence patterns. Rather than drawing on any new phenotypic data, the later analysis identified candidate immune exposures from TCR beta sequences and the way those sequences occurred across donors. In an earlier analysis of 587 of the donors, high-throughput TCR beta sequencing was used to judge whether each TCR beta V gene segment behaved as functional or pseudogenic. Donor age, sex, ethnicity and CMV serostatus were compiled alongside the repertoire data. In a later genetic analysis, genome-wide SNP genotypes for about three fifths of the roughly 670 donors were used, and that subset was treated as a discovery cohort. Every repertoire in the discovery cohort had been generated on one and the same sequencing platform. Both class I and class II loci were covered by HLA typing, at four-digit resolution. The number of typed donors differed by locus: about 620-630 for A, B, C, DRB1 and DQB1; 522 for DQA1; around 580 for DPA1; and 450 to 480 for DPB1. Roughly five DR-DQ haplotypes were handled as single units for association and clustering, since linkage in the cohort was strong. On average, 235,054 unique TCR beta nucleotide sequences were sequenced per donor among 300 to 500 genotyped donors of the cohort, with roughly 18% of those sequences being non-productive.

Trimming costs V 0 bases and J 3 bases, and their ends lie 10 bases apart. The CDR3 goes from the cysteine to the phenylalanine over 15 residues. This entry keeps only the CDR3 DNA: 45 bases, framed from base 1. Per the germline V gene, SGHDT is the CDR1 and YYEEEE is the CDR2. The cohort comprised fewer than 750 healthy bone marrow donors. At the time of sampling, all cohort members were nominally healthy, though unrecorded immune exposures were likely present. The donor tested CMV seropositive, placing the donor among the 250 to 350 seropositive members of the cohort. A peripheral blood sample was collected from each donor, and TCR beta sequencing was performed on peripheral blood mononuclear cells. Genomic DNA extraction from the blood cell samples was performed with the Qiagen DNeasy Blood Extraction Kit. Regarding this clone: There is no known antigen for this receptor.

Results the study describes overall, beyond this receptor: According to a later genetic analysis, donors in an Asian-associated ancestry cluster had fewer N-insertions in productive TCRs than the roughly 700-donor mean. The cohort was sequenced for TCR beta chains only, and without alpha or paired-chain data the features that could be detected were limited. The study listed approximately 150 TCR beta chains as associated with cytomegalovirus. Most TCR sequences were observed very rarely across donors, whereas some public TCRs were present in many individuals. The presence/absence analyses assumed that sequencing depth was roughly uniform across donors, and that assumption may not be true. Some IMGT-functional V segments, including TRBV6-2 and TRBV6-3, could not be told apart with the 87-base-pair reads, so those segments were excluded. According to a later analysis, parvovirus B19, influenza, CMV and Epstein-Barr virus appeared linked to several top co-occurrence clusters. HLA typing was unavailable for some donors at each locus, so association tests used only the typed subset. According to the authors, the approach could potentially be generalized to other disease states and immunological phenotypes. Linkage disequilibrium might explain the correlated functional status among segregating V segments, but an unknown experimental factor could not be ruled out. In an earlier analysis of 450 to 750 of the donors, most TCR beta V segments appeared in productive rearrangements about 90% or about 30% of the time, broadly matching IMGT annotations. A few of the identified cytomegalovirus-associated TCR beta chains were confirmed in vitro to be specific for cytomegalovirus antigens. According to a later analysis, TCR association rates differed among HLA loci, with DRB1 alleles showing the most associated TCRs and HLA-C alleles showing the fewest. Compared with equally common non-associated chains, HLA-associated TCR beta chains in a later analysis were more clonally expanded and had lower generation probabilities. An association between a missense DCLRE1C variant and V-gene and J-gene trimming of TCR beta chains was found in a later genetic analysis and replicated in an independent cohort. A cluster of highly shared sequence variants was judged likely to represent a technical artifact of the sequencing pipeline. Most CMV-associated TCR beta chains appeared to be HLA-restricted in a later analysis, and the HLA associations seemed to be driven largely by CMV exposure. In both the original and validation cohorts, the classifier was reported to diagnose cytomegalovirus status with high specificity and sensitivity. For the cohort, immune exposure information was limited to CMV serostatus. The earlier analysis of a few hundred of the donors excluded 15 to 20 rarely observed V segments, including chromosome 9 orphons, because counts were too low. A further reported finding was that TCR beta sequences accurately predicted the HLA-A and HLA-B alleles for most subjects in the first cohort. At a false discovery rate of 0.05, a later analysis linked 16,951 TCR beta sequences to specific HLA alleles. When HLA alleles, especially DR and DQ, strongly co-occurred, attributing TCR associations to individual alleles was difficult.

The method behind the library was the immunoSEQ multiplex PCR assay. A mixture of 60 forward primers for TCR Vbeta segments and 13 reverse primers for TCR Jbeta segments was used in the multiplex PCR. The CDR3 region of rearranged TCR beta genes was amplified from genomic DNA with a multiplex PCR assay. Amplified TCR beta libraries were sequenced as 87-base-pair reads on the Illumina HiSeq System. Under the source paper's analysis protocol: A later analysis counted approximately 74 million unique TCR beta chains across the 550 to 800 repertoires, and some 11 million of these chains were shared by at least two donors. Raw reads were error-corrected and collapsed into unique sequences by a nearest-neighbor algorithm in which closely related sequences were merged to remove PCR and sequencing errors. CDR3 sequences were aligned to IMGT reference sequences to assign V, D and J gene segments. For a sequence to be retained, a match of at least six nucleotides was required to both a V gene segment and a J gene segment. Rearrangements were classified as productive when the CDR3 lacked stop codons and remained in frame with V and J, and all other rearrangements were classified as non-productive. CDR3 was defined by IMGT convention, running from the second conserved V-encoded cysteine to the conserved J-encoded phenylalanine. Sequences without an unambiguous match to a single V gene segment were excluded from the earlier analysis of 450 to 750 of the donors. In an earlier analysis of 587 of the donors, V segments were called functional above 56.7% productive rearrangements and were called segregating when the between-donor standard deviation exceeded 5%. To diagnose cytomegalovirus status from the catalog of TCR beta chain sequences, a statistical classification framework was built. In a later analysis, V and J genes were assigned by comparing TCR nucleotide sequences against IMGT/GENE-DB human TR gene sequences. The TCRdist pipeline was used in a later analysis to assign CDR3 sequences and most-parsimonious VDJ recombination scenarios. In a later analysis, each TCR beta chain was defined by its CDR3 amino acid sequence together with its V-gene family, and reads lacking a unique V-gene family were excluded. To address suspected cross-contamination and a sequencing artifact, a later analysis removed 550 to 750 highly shared, low-generation-probability nucleotide sequences. In a later analysis, a clonal expansion index was calculated for each public chain from normalized within-repertoire ranks of inferred template counts. In a later analysis, generation probabilities were computed with a VDJ recombination model fitted to out-of-frame rearrangements, and the resulting probabilities were checked against IGoR. In a later analysis, TCR-TCR, TCR-HLA and TCR-CMV co-occurrence was scored with hypergeometric tests, and a repertoire-size bias correction was applied to TCR pairs. False discovery rates were estimated in a later analysis by permuting HLA or CMV assignments 20 times. In a later analysis, co-occurring TCRs were grouped using DBSCAN, with TCRdist sequence similarity added in when clustering inside HLA-allele-positive subsets. Repertoires with fewer than 30,000 or more than 120,000 public chains, plus five repertoires with anomalous nucleotide sharing, were excluded from co-occurrence clustering. TCRdb obtained this table from immuneACCESS and retained in-frame rearrangements with V and J assigned. These tables miss some clones; where compared with another copy, unresolved V genes account for less than half of the shortfall, and the remainder is unexplained. The DNA gave D and trimming, while V, J and clone size come from that table. The sample table records tens of thousands of clones. The top ten hold 3% to 4% of the sample.

The sequence derives from a man aged 18 to 35 in good health and CMV-seropositive. Sequencing input: PBMCs. Recombination connected TRBV5-6 to TRBJ1-3; no D gene can be assigned with confidence. For the CDR3, the sequence is CASSLVEGSGNTIYF. The DNA sequence follows: TGTGCCAGCAGCTTGGTAGAGGGCAGTGGAAACACCATATATTTT. Supplemented by the reference TRBV5-6 and TRBJ1-3 proteins around the CDR3, the complete variable domain is DAGVTQSPTHLIKTRGQQVTLRCSPKSGHDTVSWYQQALGQGPQFIFQYYEEEERQRGNFPDRFSGHQFPNYSSELNVNALLLGDSALYLCASSLVEGSGNTIYFGEGSWLTVV.